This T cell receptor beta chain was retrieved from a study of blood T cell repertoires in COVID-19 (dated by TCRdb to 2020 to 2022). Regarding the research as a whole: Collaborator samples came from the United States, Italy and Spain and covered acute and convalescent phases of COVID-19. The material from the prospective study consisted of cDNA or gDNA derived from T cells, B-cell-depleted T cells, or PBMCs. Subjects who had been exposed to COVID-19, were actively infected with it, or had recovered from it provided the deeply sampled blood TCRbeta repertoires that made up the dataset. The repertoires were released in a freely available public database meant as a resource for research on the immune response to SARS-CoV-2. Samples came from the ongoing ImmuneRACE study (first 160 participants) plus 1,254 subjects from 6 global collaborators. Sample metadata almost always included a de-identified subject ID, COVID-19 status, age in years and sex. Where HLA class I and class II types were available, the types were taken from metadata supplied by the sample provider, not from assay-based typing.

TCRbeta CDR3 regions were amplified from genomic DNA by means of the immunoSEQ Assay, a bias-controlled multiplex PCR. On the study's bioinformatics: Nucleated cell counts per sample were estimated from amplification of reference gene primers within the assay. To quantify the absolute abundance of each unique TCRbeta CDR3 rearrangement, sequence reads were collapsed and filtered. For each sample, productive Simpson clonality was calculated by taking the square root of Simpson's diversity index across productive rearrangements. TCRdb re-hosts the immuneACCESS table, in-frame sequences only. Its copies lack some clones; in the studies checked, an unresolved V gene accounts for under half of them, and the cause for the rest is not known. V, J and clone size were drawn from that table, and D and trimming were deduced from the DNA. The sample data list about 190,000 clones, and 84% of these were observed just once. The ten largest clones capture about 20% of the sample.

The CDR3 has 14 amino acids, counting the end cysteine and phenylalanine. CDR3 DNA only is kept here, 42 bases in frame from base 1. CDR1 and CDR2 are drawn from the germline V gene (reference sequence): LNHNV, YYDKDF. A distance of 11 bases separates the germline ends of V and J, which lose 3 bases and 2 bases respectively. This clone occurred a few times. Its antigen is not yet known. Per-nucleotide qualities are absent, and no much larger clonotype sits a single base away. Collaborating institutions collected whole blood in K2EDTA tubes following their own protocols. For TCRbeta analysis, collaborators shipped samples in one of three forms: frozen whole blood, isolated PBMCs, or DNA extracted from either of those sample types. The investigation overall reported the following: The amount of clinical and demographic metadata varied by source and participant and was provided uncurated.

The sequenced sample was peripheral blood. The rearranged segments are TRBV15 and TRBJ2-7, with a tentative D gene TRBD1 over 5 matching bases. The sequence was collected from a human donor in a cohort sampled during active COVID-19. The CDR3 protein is CATSRDMSTYEQYF. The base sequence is TGTGCCACCAGCAGGGACATGTCGACCTACGAGCAGTACTTC.